This T cell receptor beta chain appears in the sequencing data of a study of T cell changes during pregnancy in multiple sclerosis. The germline gives CDR1 SGHAT, CDR2 FQNNGV. CDR3 size: 15 residues. Deletions cut 6 bases from V and 0 bases from J, with 15 bases between. The assay was immunoSEQ multiplex PCR, and TCRdb's table has in-frame clones only and misses some. The table includes 55,000 to 70,000 clones, around 93% detected once. The chain employs TRBV11-2 and TRBJ2-7; D is unresolved. Sample: CD4+ T cells from peripheral blood mononuclear cells, taken before pregnancy. The sequence was obtained from a female donor with multiple sclerosis, enrolled in a pregnancy study. CDR3 nucleotide sequence: TGTGCCAGCAGACCCGGAACTCGGAGCTCCTACGAGCAGTACTTC. This codes for CASRPGTRSSYEQYF. The full variable domain, its missing parts supplied by reference TRBV11-2 and TRBJ2-7, is EAGVAQSPRYKIIEKRQSVAFWCNPISGHATLYWYQQILGQGPKLLIQFQNNGVVDDSQLPKDRFSAERLKGVDSTLKIQPAKLEDSAVYLCASRPGTRSSYEQYFGPGTRLTVT.